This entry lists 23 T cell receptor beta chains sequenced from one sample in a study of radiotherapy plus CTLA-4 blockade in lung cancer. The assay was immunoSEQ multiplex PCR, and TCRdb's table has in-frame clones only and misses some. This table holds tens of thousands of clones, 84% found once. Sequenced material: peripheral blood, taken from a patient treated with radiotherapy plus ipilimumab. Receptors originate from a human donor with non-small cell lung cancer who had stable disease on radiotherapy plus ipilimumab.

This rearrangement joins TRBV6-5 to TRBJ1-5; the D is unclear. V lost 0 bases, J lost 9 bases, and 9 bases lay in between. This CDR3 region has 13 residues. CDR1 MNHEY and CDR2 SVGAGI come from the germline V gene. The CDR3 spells CASSYSTLGPQHF. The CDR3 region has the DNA TGTGCCAGCAGTTACTCGACGCTGGGGCCCCAGCATTTT.

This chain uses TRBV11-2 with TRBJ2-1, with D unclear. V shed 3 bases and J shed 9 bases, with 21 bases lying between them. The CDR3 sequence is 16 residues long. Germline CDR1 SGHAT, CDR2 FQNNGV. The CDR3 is CASSFWGLGSVSEQFF. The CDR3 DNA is TGTGCCAGCAGCTTTTGGGGATTGGGTTCTGTGAGTGAGCAGTTCTTC.

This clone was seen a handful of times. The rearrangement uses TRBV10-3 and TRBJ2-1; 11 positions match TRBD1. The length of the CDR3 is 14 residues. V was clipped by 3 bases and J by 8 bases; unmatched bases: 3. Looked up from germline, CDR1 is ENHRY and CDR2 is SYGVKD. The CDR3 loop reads CAISEGQGAHEQFF. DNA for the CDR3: TGTGCCATCAGTGAAGGACAGGGGGCCCATGAGCAGTTCTTC.

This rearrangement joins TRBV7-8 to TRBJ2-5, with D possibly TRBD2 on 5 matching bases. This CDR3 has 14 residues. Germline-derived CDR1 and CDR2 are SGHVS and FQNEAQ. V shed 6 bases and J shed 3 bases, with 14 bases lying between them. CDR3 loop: CASSSPGIEETQYF. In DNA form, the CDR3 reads TGTGCCAGCAGTTCCCCGGGGATAGAAGAGACCCAGTACTTC.

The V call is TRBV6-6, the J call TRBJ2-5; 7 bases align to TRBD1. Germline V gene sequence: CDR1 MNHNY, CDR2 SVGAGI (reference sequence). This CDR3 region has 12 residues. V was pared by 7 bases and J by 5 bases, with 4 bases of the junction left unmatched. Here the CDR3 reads CASTPTGETQYF. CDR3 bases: TGTGCCAGCACCCCGACAGGGGAGACCCAGTACTTC.

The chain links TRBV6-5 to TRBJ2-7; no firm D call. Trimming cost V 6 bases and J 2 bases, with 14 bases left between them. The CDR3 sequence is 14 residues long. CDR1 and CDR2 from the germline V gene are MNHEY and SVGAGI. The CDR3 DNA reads TGTGCCAGCAGACCCCACCCACCAACCTACGAGCAGTACTTC. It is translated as CASRPHPPTYEQYF.

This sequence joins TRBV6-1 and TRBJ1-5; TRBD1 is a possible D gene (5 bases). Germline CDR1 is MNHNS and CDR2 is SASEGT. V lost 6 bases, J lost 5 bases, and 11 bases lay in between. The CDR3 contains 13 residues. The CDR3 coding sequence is TGTGCCAGCAGCGGGGCGAACTATCAGCCCCAGCATTTT. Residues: CASSGANYQPQHF.

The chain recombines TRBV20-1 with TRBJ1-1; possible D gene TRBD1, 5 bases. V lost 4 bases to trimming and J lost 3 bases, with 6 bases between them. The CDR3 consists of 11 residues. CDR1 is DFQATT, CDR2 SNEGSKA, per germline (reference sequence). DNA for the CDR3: TGCAGTGCTATAGGGGACACTGAAGCTTTCTTT. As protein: CSAIGDTEAFF.

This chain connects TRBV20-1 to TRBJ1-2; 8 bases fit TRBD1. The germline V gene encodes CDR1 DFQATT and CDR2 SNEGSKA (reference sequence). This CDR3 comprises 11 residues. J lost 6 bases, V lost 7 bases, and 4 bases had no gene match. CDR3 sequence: CSVPTGDGYTF. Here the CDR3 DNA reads TGCAGTGTACCGACAGGGGATGGCTACACCTTC.

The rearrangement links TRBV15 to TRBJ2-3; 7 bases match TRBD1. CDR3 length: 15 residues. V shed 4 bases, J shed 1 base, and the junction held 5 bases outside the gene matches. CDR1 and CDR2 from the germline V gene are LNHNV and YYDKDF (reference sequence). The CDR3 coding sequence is TGTGCCACCAGCACAGACAGGGCCGGCACAGATACGCAGTATTTT. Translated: CATSTDRAGTDTQYF.

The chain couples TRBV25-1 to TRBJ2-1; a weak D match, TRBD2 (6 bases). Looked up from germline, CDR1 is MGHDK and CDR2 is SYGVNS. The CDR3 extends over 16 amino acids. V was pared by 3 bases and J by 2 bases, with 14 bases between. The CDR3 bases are TGTGCCAGCAGTGACACTTGGGGGGTCACCTACAATGAGCAGTTCTTC. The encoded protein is CASSDTWGVTYNEQFF.

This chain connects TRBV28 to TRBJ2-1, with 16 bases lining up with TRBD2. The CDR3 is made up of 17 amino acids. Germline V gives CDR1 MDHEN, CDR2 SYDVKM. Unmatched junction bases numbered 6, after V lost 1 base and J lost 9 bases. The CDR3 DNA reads TGTGCCAGCAGTTTATACGGGACTAGCGGGAGGGCGGGTGAGCAGTTCTTC. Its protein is CASSLYGTSGRAGEQFF.

CDR3: CASSEPGLAGGVQYF. The CDR3 region has the DNA TGCGCCAGCAGCGAACCGGGACTAGCGGGAGGGGTCCAGTACTTC. The rearrangement links TRBV4-1 to TRBJ2-5; 16 bases agree with TRBD2. Per germline, CDR1 MGHRA and CDR2 YSYEKL. The CDR3 runs 15 residues. Trimming removed 5 bases from V and 10 bases from J; junction bases left unmatched: 7.

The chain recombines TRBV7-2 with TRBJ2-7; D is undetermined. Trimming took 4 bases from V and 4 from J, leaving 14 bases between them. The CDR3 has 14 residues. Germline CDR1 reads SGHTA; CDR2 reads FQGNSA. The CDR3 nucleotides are TGTGCCAGCAGCTCCGATCCCTCGAAGTACGAGCAGTACTTC. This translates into CASSSDPSKYEQYF. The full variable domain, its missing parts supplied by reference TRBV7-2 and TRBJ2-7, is GAGVSQSPSNKVTEKGKDVELRCDPISGHTALYWYRQSLGQGLEFLIYFQGNSAPDKSGLPSDRFSAERTGGSVSTLTIQRTQQEDSAVYLCASSSDPSKYEQYFGPGTRLTVT.

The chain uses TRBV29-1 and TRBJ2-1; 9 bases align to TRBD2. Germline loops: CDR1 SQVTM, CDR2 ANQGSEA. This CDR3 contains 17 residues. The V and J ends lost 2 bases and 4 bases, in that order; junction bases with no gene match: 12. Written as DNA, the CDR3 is TGCAGCGTTGAAATCGGGTTAGCGGGGGTCTTTTACAATGAGCAGTTCTTC. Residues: CSVEIGLAGVFYNEQFF.

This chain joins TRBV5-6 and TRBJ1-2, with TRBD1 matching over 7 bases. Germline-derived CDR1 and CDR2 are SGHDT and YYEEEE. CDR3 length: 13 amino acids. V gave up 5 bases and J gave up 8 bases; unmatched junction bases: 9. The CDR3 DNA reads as TGTGCCAGCAGTACCTCACAGGGGCGAGGCTACACCTTC. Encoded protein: CASSTSQGRGYTF.

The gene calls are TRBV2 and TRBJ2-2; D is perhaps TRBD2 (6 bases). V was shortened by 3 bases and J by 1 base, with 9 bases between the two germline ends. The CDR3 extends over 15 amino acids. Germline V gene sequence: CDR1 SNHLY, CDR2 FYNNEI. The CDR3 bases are TGTGCCAGCAGTGACCAGGGAGGGAACACCGGGGAGCTGTTTTTT. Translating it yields CASSDQGGNTGELFF.

CDR3 loop: CASSWTGLNSPLHF. CDR3 DNA sequence: TGTGCCAGCAGCTGGACAGGGCTTAATTCACCCCTCCACTTT. The chain is built from TRBV6-5 and TRBJ1-6, with 8 bases matching TRBD1. Trimming removed 6 bases from V and 6 bases from J; junction bases left unmatched: 4. The CDR3 is 14 amino acids. Germline V lookup: CDR1 MNHEY, CDR2 SVGAGI.

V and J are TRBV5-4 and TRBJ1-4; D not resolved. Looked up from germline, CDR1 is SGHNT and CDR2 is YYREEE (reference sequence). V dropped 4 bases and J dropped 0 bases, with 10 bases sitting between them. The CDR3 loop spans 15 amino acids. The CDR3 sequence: CASSPNAATNEKLFF. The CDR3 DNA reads TGTGCCAGCAGCCCGAACGCCGCAACTAATGAAAAACTGTTTTTT. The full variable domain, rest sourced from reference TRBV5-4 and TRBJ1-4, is ETGVTQSPTHLIKTRGQQVTLRCSSQSGHNTVSWYQQALGQGPQFIFQYYREEENGRGNFPPRFSGLQFPNYSSELNVNALELDDSALYLCASSPNAATNEKLFFGSGTQLSVL.

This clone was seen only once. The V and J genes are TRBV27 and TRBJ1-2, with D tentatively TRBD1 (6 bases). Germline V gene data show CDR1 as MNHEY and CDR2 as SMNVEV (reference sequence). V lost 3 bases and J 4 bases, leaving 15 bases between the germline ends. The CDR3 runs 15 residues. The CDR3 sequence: CASSLVQGVGYGYTF. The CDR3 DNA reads TGTGCCAGCAGTTTGGTACAGGGTGTCGGCTATGGCTACACCTTC.

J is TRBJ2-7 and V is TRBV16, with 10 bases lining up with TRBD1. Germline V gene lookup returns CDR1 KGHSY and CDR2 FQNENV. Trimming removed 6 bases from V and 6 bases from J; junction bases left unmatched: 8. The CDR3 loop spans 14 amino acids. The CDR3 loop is CASSPSWTGGEQYF. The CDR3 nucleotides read TGTGCCAGCAGTCCAAGTTGGACAGGGGGCGAGCAGTACTTC.

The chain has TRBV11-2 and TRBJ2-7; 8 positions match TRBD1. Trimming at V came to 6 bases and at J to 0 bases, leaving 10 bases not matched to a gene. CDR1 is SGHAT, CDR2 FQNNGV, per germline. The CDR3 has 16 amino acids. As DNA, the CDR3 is TGTGCCAGCAGTTTTACGACAGGGGCCTCCTCCTACGAGCAGTACTTC. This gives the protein CASSFTTGASSYEQYF.

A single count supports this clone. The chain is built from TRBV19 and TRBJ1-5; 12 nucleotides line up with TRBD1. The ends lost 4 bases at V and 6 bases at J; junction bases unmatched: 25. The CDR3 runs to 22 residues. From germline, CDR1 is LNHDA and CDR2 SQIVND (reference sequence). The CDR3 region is CASSTYPPGVKSGDRGLQPQHF. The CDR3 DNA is TGTGCCAGTAGTACCTATCCTCCCGGGGTGAAGTCGGGGGACAGGGGGCTTCAGCCCCAGCATTTT.